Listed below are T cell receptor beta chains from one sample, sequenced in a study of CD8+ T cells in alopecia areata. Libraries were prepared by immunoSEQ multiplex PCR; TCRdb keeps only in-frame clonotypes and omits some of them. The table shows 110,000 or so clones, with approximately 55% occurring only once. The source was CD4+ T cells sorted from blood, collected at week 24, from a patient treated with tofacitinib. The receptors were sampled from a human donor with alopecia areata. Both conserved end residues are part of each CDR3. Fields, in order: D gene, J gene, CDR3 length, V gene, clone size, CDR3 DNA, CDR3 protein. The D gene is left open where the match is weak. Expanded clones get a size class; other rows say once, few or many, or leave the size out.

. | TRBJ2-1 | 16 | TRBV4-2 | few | TGTGCCAGCAGCCCTCGAGGGGGGGGTACTTACAATGAGCAGTTCTTC | CASSPRGGGTYNEQFF
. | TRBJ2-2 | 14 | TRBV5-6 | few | TGTGCCAGCAGGTCCGAGGCTTGGACCGGGGAGCTGTTTTTT | CASRSEAWTGELFF
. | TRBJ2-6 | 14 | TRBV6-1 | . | TGTGCCAGCAGTGAATCTCCTGGGGCCAACGTCCTGACTTTC | CASSESPGANVLTF
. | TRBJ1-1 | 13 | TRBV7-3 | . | TGTGCCAGCAGCTACAGGGCGAACACTGAAGCTTTCTTT | CASSYRANTEAFF
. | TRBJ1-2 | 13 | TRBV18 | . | TGTGCCAGCTCACCAGACTTGCAGGACGGCTACACCTTC | CASSPDLQDGYTF
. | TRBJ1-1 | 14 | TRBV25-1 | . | TGTGCCAGCAGTGATGGCAGCATGAACACTGAAGCTTTCTTT | CASSDGSMNTEAFF
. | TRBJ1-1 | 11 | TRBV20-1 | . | TGCAGTGCTATAGAGAACACTGAAGCTTTCTTT | CSAIENTEAFF
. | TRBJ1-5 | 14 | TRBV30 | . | TGTGCCTGGGCACAGGGACGGGGCAATCAGCCCCAGCATTTT | CAWAQGRGNQPQHF
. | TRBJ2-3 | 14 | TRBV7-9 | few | TGTGCCAGCAGCCGACCGGACAGCGGAGATACGCAGTATTTT | CASSRPDSGDTQYF
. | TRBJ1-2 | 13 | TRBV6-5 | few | TGTGCCATCAGTGAAGAGGCGCACTATGGCTACACCTTC | CAISEEAHYGYTF
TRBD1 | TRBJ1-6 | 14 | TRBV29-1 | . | TGCAGCGCCCGTATCGGGACAGGGAACTCACCCCTCCACTTT | CSARIGTGNSPLHF
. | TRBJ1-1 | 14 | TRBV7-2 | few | TGTGCCAGCAGCTTAGTAGTACGGGTCACTGAAGCTTTCTTT | CASSLVVRVTEAFF
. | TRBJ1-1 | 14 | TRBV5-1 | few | TGCGCCAGCAGCATACAGGGCCTGAACACTGAAGCTTTCTTT | CASSIQGLNTEAFF
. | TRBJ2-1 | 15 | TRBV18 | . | TGTGCCAGCTCACCAGCGGGGGCCCTCCGAAATGGGCAGTTCTTC | CASSPAGALRNGQFF
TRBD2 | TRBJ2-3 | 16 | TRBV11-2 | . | TGTGCCAGCAGCCCCGCTAGCGGGGTTAACACAGATACGCAGTATTTT | CASSPASGVNTDTQYF
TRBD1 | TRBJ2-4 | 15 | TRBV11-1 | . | TGTGCCAGCAGCTTAGTTTGGACAGGCAAAAACATTCAGTACTTC | CASSLVWTGKNIQYF
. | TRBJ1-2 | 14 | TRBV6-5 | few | TGTGCCAGCTATCCCCCGGGGGGCGGCTATGGCTACACCTTC | CASYPPGGGYGYTF
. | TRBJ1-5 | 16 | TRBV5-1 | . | TGCGCCAGCAGCTTGTCAGGGTCCTATAGCAATCAGCCCCAGCATTTT | CASSLSGSYSNQPQHF
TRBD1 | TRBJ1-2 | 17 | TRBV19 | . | TGTGCCAGTAGTCCGGGACAGGGAGACCGACCTAACTATGGCTACACCTTC | CASSPGQGDRPNYGYTF
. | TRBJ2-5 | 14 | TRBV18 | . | TGTGCCAGCTCACCCAATCAGGCCCGAGAGACCCAGTACTTC | CASSPNQARETQYF
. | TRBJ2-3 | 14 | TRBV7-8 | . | TGTGCCAGCAGCTTAAATGAACTCACAGATACGCAGTATTTT | CASSLNELTDTQYF
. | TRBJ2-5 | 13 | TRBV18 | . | TGTGCCAGCTCACTCCAGGGTCAAGAGACCCAGTACTTC | CASSLQGQETQYF
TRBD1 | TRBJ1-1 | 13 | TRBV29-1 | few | TGCAGCGCCTGGGACAGGGGGCCGACTGAAGCTTTCTTT | CSAWDRGPTEAFF
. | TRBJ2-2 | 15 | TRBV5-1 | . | TGCGCCAGCAGCGGTAGGAGCCCGAACACCGGGGAGCTGTTTTTT | CASSGRSPNTGELFF
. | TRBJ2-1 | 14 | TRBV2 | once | TGTGCCAGCTCGCACGTGAGCTCCTACAATGAGCAGTTCTTC | CASSHVSSYNEQFF
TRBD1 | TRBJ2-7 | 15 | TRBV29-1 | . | TGCAGCGTTGGATACTCCAGGGGGTTCTCCTACGAGCAGTACTTC | CSVGYSRGFSYEQYF
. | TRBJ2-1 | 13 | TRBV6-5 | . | TGTGCCAGCAGTTCATCCCATCTGTATGAGCAGTTCTTC | CASSSSHLYEQFF
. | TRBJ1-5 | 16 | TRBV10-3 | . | TGTGCCATCAGTGAGTCGGGCTCTATTAGCAATCAGCCCCAGCATTTT | CAISESGSISNQPQHF
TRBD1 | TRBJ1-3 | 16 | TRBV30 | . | TGTGCCTGGAGTCCCCGGACAGGGAGCTCTGGAAACACCATATATTTT | CAWSPRTGSSGNTIYF
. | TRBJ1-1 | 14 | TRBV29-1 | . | TGCAGCAGTTCACCCCGGACGGAGAACACTGAAGCTTTCTTT | CSSSPRTENTEAFF
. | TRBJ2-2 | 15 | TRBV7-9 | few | TGTGCCAGCAGCTTAGAACTAGAGTGGCCCGGGGAGCTGTTTTTT | CASSLELEWPGELFF
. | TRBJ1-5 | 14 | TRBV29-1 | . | TGCAGCGTAACTACATATGGGAGCAATCAGCCCCAGCATTTT | CSVTTYGSNQPQHF
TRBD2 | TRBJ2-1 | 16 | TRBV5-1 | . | TGCGCCAGCAGCTACAGCCTAGCGGGGGGATACAATGAGCAGTTCTTC | CASSYSLAGGYNEQFF
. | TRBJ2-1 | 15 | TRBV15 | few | TGTGCCACCAGCAGAGTAGCAGGCTCCTACAATGAGCAGTTCTTC | CATSRVAGSYNEQFF
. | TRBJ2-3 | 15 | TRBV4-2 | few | TGTGCCAGCAGCCCGACGGAAGGGCGCACAGATACGCAGTATTTT | CASSPTEGRTDTQYF
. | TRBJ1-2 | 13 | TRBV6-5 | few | TGTGCCAGCAGACCGACGGGTCTCTATGGCTACACCTTC | CASRPTGLYGYTF
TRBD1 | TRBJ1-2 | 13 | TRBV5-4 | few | TGTGCCAGCAGCCCAGGACAGGACTATGGCTACACCTTC | CASSPGQDYGYTF
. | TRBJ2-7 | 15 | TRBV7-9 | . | TGTGCCAGCAGCCGTACCGGGACAACCTCCTACGAGCAGTACTTC | CASSRTGTTSYEQYF
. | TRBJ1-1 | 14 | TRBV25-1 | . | TGTGCCAGCAGTGAATTGGGTGAGGGGGCTGAAGCTTTCTTT | CASSELGEGAEAFF
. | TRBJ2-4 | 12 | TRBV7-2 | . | TGTGCCAGCAGTCAATTAGGGAACATTCAGTACTTC | CASSQLGNIQYF
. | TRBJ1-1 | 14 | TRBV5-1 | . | TGCGCCAGCAGCTTATCCGGGGTGAACACTGAAGCTTTCTTT | CASSLSGVNTEAFF
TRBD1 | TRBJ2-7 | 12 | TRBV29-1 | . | TGCAGCGTTAGACAGGGGGCTGGGGAGCAGTACTTC | CSVRQGAGEQYF
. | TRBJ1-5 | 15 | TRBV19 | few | TGTGCCAGTACCCCCGGGGGGCTCCGCAATCAGCCCCAGCATTTT | CASTPGGLRNQPQHF
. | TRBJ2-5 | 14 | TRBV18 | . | TGTGCCAGCTCACCTAACAGGATTCAAGAGACCCAGTACTTC | CASSPNRIQETQYF
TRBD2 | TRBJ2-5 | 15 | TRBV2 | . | TGTGCCAGCAGTGGAAGACTAGCGTCCCAAGAGACCCAGTACTTC | CASSGRLASQETQYF
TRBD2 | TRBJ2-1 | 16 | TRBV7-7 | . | TGTGCTAGCAGCTCTGGACTAGCGGGGGGGAACAATGAGCAGTTCTTC | CASSSGLAGGNNEQFF
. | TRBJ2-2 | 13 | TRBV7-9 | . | TGTGCCAGCAGCTCGACTAGCACCGGGGAGCTGTTTTTT | CASSSTSTGELFF